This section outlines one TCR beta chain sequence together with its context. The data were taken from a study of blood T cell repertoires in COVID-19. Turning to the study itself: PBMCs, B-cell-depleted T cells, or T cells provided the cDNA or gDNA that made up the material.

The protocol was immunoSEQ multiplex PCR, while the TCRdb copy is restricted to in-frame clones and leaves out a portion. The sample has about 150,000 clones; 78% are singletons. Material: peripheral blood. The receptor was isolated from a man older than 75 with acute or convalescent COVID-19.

The DNA for the CDR3 is TGTGCCAGCAGTTACCTGGCAGCCAGGCAGCCCCAGCATTTT. Its translation: CASSYLAARQPQHF. The chain combines TRBV6-6 with TRBJ1-5, with D unresolved. The germline gives CDR1 MNHNY, CDR2 SVGAGI (reference sequence). CDR3 length equals 14 residues. The germline V and J ends were trimmed by 2 bases and 7 bases, with 12 bases remaining between them.